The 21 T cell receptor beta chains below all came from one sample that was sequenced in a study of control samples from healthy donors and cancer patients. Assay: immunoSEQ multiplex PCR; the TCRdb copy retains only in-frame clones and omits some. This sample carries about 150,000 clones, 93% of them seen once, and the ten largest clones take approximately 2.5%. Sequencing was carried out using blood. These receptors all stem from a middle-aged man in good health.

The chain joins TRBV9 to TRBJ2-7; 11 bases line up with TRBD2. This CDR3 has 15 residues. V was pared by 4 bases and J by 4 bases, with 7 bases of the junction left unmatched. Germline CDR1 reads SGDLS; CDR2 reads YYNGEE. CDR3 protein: CASSIGTSGKYEQYF. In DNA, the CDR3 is TGTGCCAGCAGCATAGGGACTAGCGGAAAATACGAGCAGTACTTC.

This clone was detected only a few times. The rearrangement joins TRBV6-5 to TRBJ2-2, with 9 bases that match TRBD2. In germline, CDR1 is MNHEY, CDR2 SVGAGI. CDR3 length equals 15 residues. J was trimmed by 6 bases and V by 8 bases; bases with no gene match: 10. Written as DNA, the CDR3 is TGTGCCAGCCAAAGGGCGGGAGGGTTGTCCGGGGAGCTGTTTTTT. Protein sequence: CASQRAGGLSGELFF.

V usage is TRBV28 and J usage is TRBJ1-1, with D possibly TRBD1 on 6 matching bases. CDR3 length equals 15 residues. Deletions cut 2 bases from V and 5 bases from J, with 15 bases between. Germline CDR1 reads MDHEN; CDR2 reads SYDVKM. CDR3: CASSLPLTGRTEAFF. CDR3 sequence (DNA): TGTGCCAGCAGTTTACCCCTAACAGGGCGAACTGAAGCTTTCTTT.

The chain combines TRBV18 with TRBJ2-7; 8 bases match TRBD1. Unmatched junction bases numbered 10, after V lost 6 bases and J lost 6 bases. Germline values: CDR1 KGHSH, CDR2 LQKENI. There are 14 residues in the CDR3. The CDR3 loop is CASSRDRGIVEQYF. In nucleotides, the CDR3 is TGTGCCAGCTCCCGCGACAGGGGAATTGTCGAGCAGTACTTC.

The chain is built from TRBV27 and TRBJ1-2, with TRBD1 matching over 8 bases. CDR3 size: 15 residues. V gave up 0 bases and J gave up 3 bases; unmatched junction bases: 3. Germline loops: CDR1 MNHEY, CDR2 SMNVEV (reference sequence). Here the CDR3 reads CASSLSNRGYYGYTF. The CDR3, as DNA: TGTGCCAGCAGTTTATCCAACAGGGGGTACTATGGCTACACCTTC.

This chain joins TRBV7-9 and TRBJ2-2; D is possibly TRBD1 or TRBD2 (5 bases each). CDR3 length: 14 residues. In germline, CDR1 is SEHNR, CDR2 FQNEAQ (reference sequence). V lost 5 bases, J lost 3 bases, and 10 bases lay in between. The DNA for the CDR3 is TGTGCCAGCAGCCGGGACCTTGACACCGGGGAGCTGTTTTTT. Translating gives CASSRDLDTGELFF.

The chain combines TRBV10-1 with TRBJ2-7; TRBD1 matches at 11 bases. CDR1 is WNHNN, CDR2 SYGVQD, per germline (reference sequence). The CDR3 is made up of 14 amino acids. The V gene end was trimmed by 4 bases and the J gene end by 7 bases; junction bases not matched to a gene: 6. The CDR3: CASSADRGPREQYF. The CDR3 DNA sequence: TGCGCCAGCAGTGCGGACAGGGGGCCGAGGGAGCAGTACTTC.

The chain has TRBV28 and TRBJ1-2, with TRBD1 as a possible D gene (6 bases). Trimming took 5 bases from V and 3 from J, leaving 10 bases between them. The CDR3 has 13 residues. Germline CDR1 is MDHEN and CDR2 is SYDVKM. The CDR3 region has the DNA TGTGCCAGCAGTCTCGAGGGGGACTATGGCTACACCTTC. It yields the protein CASSLEGDYGYTF.

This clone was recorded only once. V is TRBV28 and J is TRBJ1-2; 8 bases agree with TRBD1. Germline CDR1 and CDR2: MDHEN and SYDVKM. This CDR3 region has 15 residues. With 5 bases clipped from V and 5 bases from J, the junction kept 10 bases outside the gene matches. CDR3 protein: CASSTPRQGRYGYTF. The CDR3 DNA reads TGTGCCAGCAGTACCCCTAGACAGGGGAGGTATGGCTACACCTTC.

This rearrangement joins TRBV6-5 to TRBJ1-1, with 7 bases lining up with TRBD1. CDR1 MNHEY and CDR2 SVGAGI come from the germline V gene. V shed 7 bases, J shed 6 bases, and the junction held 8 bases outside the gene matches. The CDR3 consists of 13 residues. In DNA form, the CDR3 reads TGTGCCAGCAAACGAGACAGGGCGGCTGAAGCTTTCTTT. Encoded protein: CASKRDRAAEAFF.

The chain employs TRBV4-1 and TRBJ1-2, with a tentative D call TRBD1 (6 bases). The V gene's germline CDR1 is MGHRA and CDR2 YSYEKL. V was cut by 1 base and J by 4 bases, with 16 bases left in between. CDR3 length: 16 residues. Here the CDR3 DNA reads TGCGCCAGCAGCCAAGTAGGTCAGGGGAAGGGCTATGGCTACACCTTC. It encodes CASSQVGQGKGYGYTF.

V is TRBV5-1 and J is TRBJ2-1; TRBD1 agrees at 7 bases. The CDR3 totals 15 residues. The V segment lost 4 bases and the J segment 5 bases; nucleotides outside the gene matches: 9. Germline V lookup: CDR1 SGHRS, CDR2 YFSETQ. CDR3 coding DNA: TGCGCCAGCAGCACAACAGGGGAAAGGGACAATGAGCAGTTCTTC. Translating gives CASSTTGERDNEQFF.

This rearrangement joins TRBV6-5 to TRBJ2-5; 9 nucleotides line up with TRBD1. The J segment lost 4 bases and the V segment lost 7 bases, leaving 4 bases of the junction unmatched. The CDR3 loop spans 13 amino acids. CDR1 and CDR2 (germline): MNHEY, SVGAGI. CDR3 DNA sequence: TGTGCCAGCAACAGGGGGCAGAGAGAGACCCAGTACTTC. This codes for CASNRGQRETQYF.

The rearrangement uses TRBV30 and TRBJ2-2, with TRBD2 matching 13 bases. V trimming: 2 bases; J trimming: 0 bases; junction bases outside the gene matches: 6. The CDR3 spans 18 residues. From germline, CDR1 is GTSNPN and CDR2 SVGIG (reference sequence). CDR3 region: CAWSSRLAGGTNTGELFF. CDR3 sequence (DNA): TGTGCCTGGAGTTCGAGACTAGCGGGAGGAACGAACACCGGGGAGCTGTTTTTT.

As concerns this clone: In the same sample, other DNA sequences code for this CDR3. CDR3 sequence reads: CASSLGSLNTEAFF. The CDR3 bases are TGCGCCAGCAGCTTGGGCAGTCTGAACACTGAAGCTTTCTTT. The gene calls are TRBV5-1 and TRBJ1-1; D ambiguous. Trimming shortened V by 0 bases and J by 0 bases, and 6 bases separated the two germline ends. The CDR3 length is 14 residues. The V gene's germline CDR1 is SGHRS and CDR2 YFSETQ.

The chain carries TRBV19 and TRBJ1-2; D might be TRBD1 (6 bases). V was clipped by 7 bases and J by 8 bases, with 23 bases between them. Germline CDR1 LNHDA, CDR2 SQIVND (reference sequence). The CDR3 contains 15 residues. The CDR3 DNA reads TGTGCCAGTACTCTACTGGACAGTTCGGTCAGGGGCTACACCTTC. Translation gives CASTLLDSSVRGYTF. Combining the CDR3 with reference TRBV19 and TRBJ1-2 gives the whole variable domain DGGITQSPKYLFRKEGQNVTLSCEQNLNHDAMYWYRQDPGQGLRLIYYSQIVNDFQKGDIAEGYSVSREKKESFPLTVTSAQKNPTAFYLCASTLLDSSVRGYTFGSGTRLTVV.

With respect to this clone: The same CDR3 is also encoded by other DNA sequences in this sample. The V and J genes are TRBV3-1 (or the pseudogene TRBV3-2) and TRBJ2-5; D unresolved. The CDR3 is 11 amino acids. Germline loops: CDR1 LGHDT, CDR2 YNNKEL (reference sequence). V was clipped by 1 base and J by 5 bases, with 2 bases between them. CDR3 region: CASSQGETQYF. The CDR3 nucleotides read TGTGCCAGCAGCCAAGGGGAGACCCAGTACTTC.

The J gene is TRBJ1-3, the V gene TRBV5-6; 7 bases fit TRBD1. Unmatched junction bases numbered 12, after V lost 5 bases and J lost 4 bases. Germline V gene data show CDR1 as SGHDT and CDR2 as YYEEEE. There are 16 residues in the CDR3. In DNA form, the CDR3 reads TGTGCCAGCAGTTCGGCAGGGGGGGCGAAAGGAAACACCATATATTTT. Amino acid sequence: CASSSAGGAKGNTIYF.

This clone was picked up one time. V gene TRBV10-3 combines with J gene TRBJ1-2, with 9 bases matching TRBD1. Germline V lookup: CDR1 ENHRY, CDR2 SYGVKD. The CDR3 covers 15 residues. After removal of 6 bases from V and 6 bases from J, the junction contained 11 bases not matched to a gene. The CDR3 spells CAISLTGGETHGYTF. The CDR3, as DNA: TGTGCCATCAGCCTAACAGGGGGCGAGACCCATGGCTACACCTTC.

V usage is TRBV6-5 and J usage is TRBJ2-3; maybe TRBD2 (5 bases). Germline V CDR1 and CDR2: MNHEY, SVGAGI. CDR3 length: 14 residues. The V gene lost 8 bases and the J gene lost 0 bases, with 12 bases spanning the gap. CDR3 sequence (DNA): TGTGCCAGCCCCGAGCGAGGGAGCACAGATACGCAGTATTTT. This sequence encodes CASPERGSTDTQYF.

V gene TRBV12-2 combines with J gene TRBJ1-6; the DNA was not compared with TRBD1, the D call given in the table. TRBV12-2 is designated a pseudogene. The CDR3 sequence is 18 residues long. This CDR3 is CASRLADPQGHYCSPLHF. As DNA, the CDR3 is TGTGCAAGTCGCTTAGCGGACCCACAGGGGCACTATTGTTCACCCCTCCACTTT.